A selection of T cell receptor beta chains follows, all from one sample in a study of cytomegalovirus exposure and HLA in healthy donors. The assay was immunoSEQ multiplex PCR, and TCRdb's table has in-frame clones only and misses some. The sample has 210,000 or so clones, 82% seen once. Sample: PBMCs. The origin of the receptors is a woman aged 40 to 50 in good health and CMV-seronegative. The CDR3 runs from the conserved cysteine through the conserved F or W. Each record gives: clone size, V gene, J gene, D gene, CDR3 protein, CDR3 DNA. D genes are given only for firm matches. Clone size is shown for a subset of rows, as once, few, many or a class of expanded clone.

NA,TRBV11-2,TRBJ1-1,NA,CASSLDRATEAFF,TGTGCCAGCAGCTTAGACAGGGCTACTGAAGCTTTCTTT
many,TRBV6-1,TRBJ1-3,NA,CASSAWGGPPGNTIYF,TGTGCCAGCAGTGCTTGGGGGGGCCCGCCTGGAAACACCATATATTTT
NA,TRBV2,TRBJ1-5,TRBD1,CASSGTGDQPQHF,TGTGCCAGCAGTGGGACAGGCGATCAGCCCCAGCATTTT
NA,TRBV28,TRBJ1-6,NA,CASSTTGWGYSPLHF,TGTGCCAGCAGTACTACAGGGTGGGGCTATTCACCCCTCCACTTT
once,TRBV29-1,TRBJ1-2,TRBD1,CSADRGDYGYTF,TGCAGCGCCGACAGGGGCGACTATGGCTACACCTTC
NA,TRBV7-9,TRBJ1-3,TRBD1,CASSSGQRSGNTIYF,TGTGCCAGCAGCTCGGGACAGAGGTCTGGAAACACCATATATTTT
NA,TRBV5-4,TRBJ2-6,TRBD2,CALSGAGANVLTF,TGTGCCTTAAGCGGGGCCGGGGCCAACGTCCTGACTTTC
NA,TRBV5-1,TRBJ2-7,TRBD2,CASSLPLSGVAYEQYF,TGCGCCAGCAGCTTACCGCTCAGCGGGGTGGCCTACGAGCAGTACTTC
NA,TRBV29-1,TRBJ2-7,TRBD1,CSAYRQGGYEQYF,TGCAGCGCCTATCGACAGGGGGGCTACGAGCAGTACTTC
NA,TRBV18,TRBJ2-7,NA,CASSPWQSDYEQYF,TGTGCCAGCTCACCGTGGCAGAGCGACTACGAGCAGTACTTC
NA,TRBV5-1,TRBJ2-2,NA,CASSLVGLDTGELFF,TGCGCCAGCAGCTTGGTGGGCTTAGACACCGGGGAGCTGTTTTTT
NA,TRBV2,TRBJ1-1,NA,CASSLENTEAFF,TGTGCCAGCAGTCTAGAGAACACTGAAGCTTTCTTT
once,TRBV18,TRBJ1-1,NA,CASSPPLLSTEAFF,TGTGCCAGCTCACCACCTCTCCTATCCACTGAAGCTTTCTTT
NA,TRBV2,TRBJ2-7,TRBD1,CASSRTGQGYEQYF,TGTGCCAGCAGTCGGACGGGACAGGGTTACGAGCAGTACTTC
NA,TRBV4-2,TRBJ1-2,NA,CASSQAPGEVIKGYTF,TGTGCCAGCAGCCAAGCTCCAGGGGAAGTGATTAAAGGCTACACCTTC
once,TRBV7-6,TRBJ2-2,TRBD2,CASSGGGAGDTGELFF,TGTGCCAGCAGCGGCGGGGGGGCAGGGGACACCGGGGAGCTGTTTTTT
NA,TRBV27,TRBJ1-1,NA,CASRKGEMNTEAFF,TGTGCCAGCCGCAAAGGGGAAATGAACACTGAAGCTTTCTTT
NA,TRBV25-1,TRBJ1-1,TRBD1,CASRDGVTGDYTEAFF,TGTGCCAGCAGAGACGGGGTCACAGGGGATTACACTGAAGCTTTCTTT
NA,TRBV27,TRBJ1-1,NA,CASSLRGWNTEAFF,TGTGCCAGCAGTTTGCGAGGGTGGAACACTGAAGCTTTCTTT
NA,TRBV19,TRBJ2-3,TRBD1,CASSQGGTDTQYF,TGTGCCAGTAGTCAGGGGGGCACAGATACGCAGTATTTT
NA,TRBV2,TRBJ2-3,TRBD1,CASSITGDQDTQYF,TGTGCCAGCAGCATTACAGGGGATCAAGATACGCAGTATTTT
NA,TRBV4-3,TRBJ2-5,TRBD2,CASSQDAGGETQYF,TGCGCCAGCAGCCAAGATGCGGGGGGAGAGACCCAGTACTTC
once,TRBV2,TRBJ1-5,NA,CASSGLGRSNQPQHF,TGTGCCAGCAGTGGGCTAGGGAGAAGCAATCAGCCCCAGCATTTT
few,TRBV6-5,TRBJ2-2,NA,CASSKGGANTGELFF,TGTGCCAGCAGTAAAGGGGGGGCAAACACCGGGGAGCTGTTTTTT
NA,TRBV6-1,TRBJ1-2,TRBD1,CASSEARDRGYGYTF,TGTGCCAGCAGTGAAGCTCGGGACAGGGGCTATGGCTACACCTTC
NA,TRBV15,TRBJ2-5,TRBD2,CATSRGSGGAQETQYF,TGTGCCACCAGCAGAGGGAGCGGGGGGGCACAAGAGACCCAGTACTTC
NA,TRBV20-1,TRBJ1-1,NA,CSAKQSEAFF,TGCAGTGCTAAACAATCAGAAGCTTTCTTT
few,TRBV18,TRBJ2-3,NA,CASSPTAVPDTQYF,TGTGCCAGCTCACCCACAGCTGTCCCAGATACGCAGTATTTT
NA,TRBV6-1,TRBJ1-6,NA,CASSPWRGRNSPLHF,TGTGCCAGCAGCCCATGGAGGGGTCGTAATTCACCCCTCCACTTT
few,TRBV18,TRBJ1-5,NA,CASSLTVSGSPNTQPQHF,TGTGCCAGCTCACTGACCGTATCAGGGTCGCCGAACACCCAGCCCCAGCATTTT
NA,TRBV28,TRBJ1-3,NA,CASSLSLSGNTIYF,TGTGCCAGCAGTTTATCTCTCTCTGGAAACACCATATATTTT
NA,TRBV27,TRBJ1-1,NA,CASSLTLRTEAFF,TGTGCCAGCAGTCTCACCCTACGCACTGAAGCTTTCTTT
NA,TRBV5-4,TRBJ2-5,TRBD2,CASSLGGLLAGGQETQYF,TGTGCCAGCAGCTTGGGCGGGCTTCTGGCGGGGGGCCAAGAGACCCAGTACTTC
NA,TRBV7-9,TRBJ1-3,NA,CASSLEGLGRDF,TGTGCCAGCAGCTTAGAGGGACTGGGCCGAGATTTT
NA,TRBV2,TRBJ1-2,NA,CASSEDRGGYGYTF,TGTGCCAGCAGTGAGGACAGAGGGGGATATGGCTACACCTTC
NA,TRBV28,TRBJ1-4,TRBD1,CATHPTGAGEKLFF,TGTGCCACTCATCCCACAGGGGCGGGCGAAAAACTGTTTTTT
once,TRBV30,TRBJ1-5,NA,CAWSKSAGNGQPQHF,TGTGCCTGGAGTAAATCCGCAGGGAACGGTCAGCCCCAGCATTTT
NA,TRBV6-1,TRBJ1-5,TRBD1,CASSEQQGGQPQHF,TGTGCCAGCAGTGAACAACAGGGGGGGCAGCCCCAGCATTTT
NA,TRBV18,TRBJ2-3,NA,CASSRALAGRDTQYF,TGTGCCAGCTCCCGGGCGCTAGCCGGCAGGGATACGCAGTATTTT
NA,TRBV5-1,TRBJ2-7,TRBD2,CASSLNAGDYEQYF,TGCGCCAGCAGCTTGAACGCGGGGGACTACGAGCAGTACTTC
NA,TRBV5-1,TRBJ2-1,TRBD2,CASSLALAGGTYNEQFF,TGCGCCAGCAGCTTGGCACTAGCGGGGGGTACCTACAATGAGCAGTTCTTC
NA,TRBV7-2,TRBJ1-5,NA,CASSTDSTQPQHF,TGTGCCAGCAGCACGGACTCGACCCAGCCCCAGCATTTT
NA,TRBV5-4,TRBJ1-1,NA,CASSFDRLTEAFF,TGTGCCAGCAGCTTTGACAGGCTAACTGAAGCTTTCTTT
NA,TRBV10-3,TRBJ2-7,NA,CAIAGRDEQYF,TGTGCCATCGCGGGGCGGGACGAGCAGTACTTC
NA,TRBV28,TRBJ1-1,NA,CASSGTTFTEAFF,TGTGCCAGCAGTGGGACAACCTTCACTGAAGCTTTCTTT
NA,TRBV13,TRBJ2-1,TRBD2,CASNAGGRVEQFF,TGTGCCAGCAACGCGGGGGGAAGGGTTGAGCAGTTCTTC
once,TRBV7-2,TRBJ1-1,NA,CASTPLGLKGTEAFF,TGTGCCAGCACCCCCCTGGGGCTCAAAGGGACTGAAGCTTTCTTT
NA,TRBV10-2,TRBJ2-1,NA,CASSNINNEQFF,TGCGCCAGCAGTAACATTAACAATGAGCAGTTCTTC
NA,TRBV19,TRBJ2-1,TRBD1,CASSTGTGNEQFF,TGTGCCAGTAGTACAGGGACAGGGAATGAGCAGTTCTTC
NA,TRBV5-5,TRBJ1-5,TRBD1,CASSLAGGDQPQHF,TGTGCCAGCAGCTTGGCAGGGGGCGATCAGCCCCAGCATTTT
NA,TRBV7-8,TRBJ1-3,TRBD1,CASSLGTGGLAGNTIYF,TGTGCCAGCAGCTTAGGGACAGGGGGCTTGGCTGGAAACACCATATATTTT
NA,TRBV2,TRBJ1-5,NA,CASSEEIWGAGPSRQPQHF,TGTGCCAGCAGTGAAGAAATCTGGGGTGCGGGACCGAGTCGTCAGCCCCAGCATTTT
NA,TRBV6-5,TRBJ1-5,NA,CASKPLDQGTPQHF,TGTGCCAGCAAACCACTCGACCAGGGAACCCCCCAGCATTTT